These 13 T cell receptor beta chains came from one sample sequenced in a study of technical replicates of blood from a few donors (dated by TCRdb to 2017 to 2019). The library came from the immunoSEQ multiplex PCR assay. This is the immuneACCESS table as TCRdb keeps it, with only in-frame sequences that have V and J called. A part of the clones is gone; compared with another copy, unresolved V genes explain less than half, and the rest is unexplained. This sample gives about 73,000 clones in total; roughly 93% of them show up just once. The biggest ten clones account for approximately 0.25% of the sample. Sequencing used T cells isolated from PBMCs. The receptor source for this set is a human donor in good health.

The rearrangement links TRBV18 to TRBJ1-4; 9 bases are a match to TRBD1. The ends lost 4 bases at V and 8 bases at J; junction bases unmatched: 8. The CDR3 loop spans 15 amino acids. CDR1 and CDR2 (germline): KGHSH, LQKENI. The chain's CDR3 is CASSLPGQGSEKLFF. The CDR3 DNA sequence: TGTGCCAGCTCACTACCGGGACAGGGAAGCGAAAAACTGTTTTTT.

The chain recombines TRBV9 with TRBJ2-2; 11 positions agree with TRBD1. V shed 2 bases, J shed 2 bases, and the junction held 2 bases outside the gene matches. This CDR3 is built from 16 residues. Germline V gene sequence: CDR1 SGDLS, CDR2 YYNGEE. The CDR3 here is CASSVGTGGNTGELFF. CDR3 DNA sequence: TGTGCCAGCAGCGTCGGGACAGGGGGAAACACCGGGGAGCTGTTTTTT. Looking up the rest from reference TRBV9 and TRBJ2-2 gives the full variable domain: DSGVTQTPKHLITATGQRVTLRCSPRSGDLSVYWYQQSLDQGLQFLIQYYNGEERAKGNILERFSAQQFPDLHSELNLSSLELGDSALYFCASSVGTGGNTGELFFGEGSRLTVL.

The gene calls are TRBV9 and TRBJ1-2; TRBD1 agrees at 8 bases. The CDR3 covers 15 residues. Germline CDR1 SGDLS, CDR2 YYNGEE. The trim removed 3 bases at V and 2 bases at J, leaving 6 bases unmatched. The CDR3: CASSADRQGNYGYTF. The CDR3 coding sequence is TGTGCCAGCAGCGCGGATAGACAGGGGAACTATGGCTACACCTTC.

The chain links TRBV9 to TRBJ1-1; D ambiguous. Trimming took 2 bases from V and 3 from J, leaving 14 bases between them. The germline CDR1 and CDR2 sequences are SGDLS and YYNGEE. CDR3 size: 15 residues. CDR3 in amino acids: CASSVNSLGDTEAFF. The CDR3 DNA is TGTGCCAGCAGCGTTAACTCCCTCGGGGACACTGAAGCTTTCTTT.

The rearrangement joins TRBV30 to TRBJ1-5; D is unclear. CDR1 is GTSNPN and CDR2 is SVGIG in the germline V gene (reference sequence). V was shortened by 0 bases and J by 4 bases, with 10 bases between the two germline ends. This CDR3 spans 14 amino acids. Written as DNA, the CDR3 is TGTGCCTGGAGTGTAATGAGTCAAAATCAGCCCCAGCATTTT. Residues: CAWSVMSQNQPQHF.

V is TRBV16 and J is TRBJ1-5; D call uncertain. Per germline, CDR1 KGHSY and CDR2 FQNENV. This CDR3 is 16 amino acids long. Trimming left V 2 bases short and J 0 bases short, with 11 bases between. CDR3 DNA sequence: TGTGCCAGCAGCCAAGTCAGAGGGTATAGCAATCAGCCCCAGCATTTT. Protein sequence: CASSQVRGYSNQPQHF.

The J gene is TRBJ1-1, the V gene TRBV5-6; 9 nucleotides match TRBD1. Germline V gene lookup returns CDR1 SGHDT and CDR2 YYEEEE. The CDR3 length is 16 residues. V shed 0 bases, J shed 5 bases, and the junction held 8 bases outside the gene matches. The CDR3 loop is CASSLEPTGGATEAFF. CDR3 nucleotide sequence: TGTGCCAGCAGCTTGGAACCGACAGGGGGGGCGACTGAAGCTTTCTTT.

This chain links TRBV5-6 with TRBJ1-4; no reliable D call. The CDR3 sequence is 13 residues long. Germline V gene sequence: CDR1 SGHDT, CDR2 YYEEEE. V shed 5 bases and J shed 8 bases, with 13 bases lying between them. The CDR3 nucleotides are TGTGCCAGCAGTGGACCCGGAGGGGAAAAACTGTTTTTT. It yields the protein CASSGPGGEKLFF.

The V and J genes are TRBV7-9 and TRBJ1-2; D is undetermined. Looked up from germline, CDR1 is SEHNR and CDR2 is FQNEAQ (reference sequence). The CDR3 is made up of 14 amino acids. Trimming took off 3 bases at V and 0 bases at J, with 8 bases between the two ends. The CDR3 DNA follows: TGTGCCAGCAGCTTTGATAGTTCTAACTATGGCTACACCTTC. Translated: CASSFDSSNYGYTF. Complete variable domain (other parts from reference TRBV7-9 and TRBJ1-2): DTGVSQNPRHKITKRGQNVTFRCDPISEHNRLYWYRQTLGQGPEFLTYFQNEAQLEKSRLLSDRFSAERPKGSFSTLEIQRTEQGDSAMYLCASSFDSSNYGYTFGSGTRLTVV.

The chain joins TRBV5-6 to TRBJ2-4; D is perhaps TRBD1 (6 bases). The germline V gene encodes CDR1 SGHDT and CDR2 YYEEEE. This CDR3 comprises 16 residues. V was trimmed by 0 bases and J by 0 bases, leaving 10 bases between them. DNA for the CDR3: TGTGCCAGCAGCTTGGCTGGGGGCGAAGCCAAAAACATTCAGTACTTC. Residues: CASSLAGGEAKNIQYF.

V and J are TRBV6-5 and TRBJ2-3, with 7 bases lining up with TRBD1. The V segment lost 9 bases and the J segment 4 bases; nucleotides outside the gene matches: 10. Germline lookup yields CDR1 MNHEY and CDR2 SVGAGI. This CDR3 is built from 14 residues. DNA of the CDR3: TGTGCCAGTAAACAGGGGTCCCCCGCAGATACGCAGTATTTT. It encodes CASKQGSPADTQYF.

J is TRBJ1-1 and V is TRBV2; TRBD1 matches at 8 bases. This CDR3 is 13 amino acids long. Per germline, CDR1 SNHLY and CDR2 FYNNEI. The junction had 9 bases not matched to a gene; V was cut back by 4 bases and J by 11 bases. The CDR3 sequence: CASSGSGQGGAFF. In DNA, the CDR3 is TGTGCCAGCAGTGGCTCCGGACAGGGAGGTGCTTTCTTT.

The chain uses TRBV10-2 and TRBJ2-1; 7 bases match TRBD2. The J segment lost 8 bases and the V segment lost 1 base, leaving 11 bases of the junction unmatched. The CDR3 runs 16 residues. The germline V gene has CDR1 WSHSY and CDR2 SAAADI. CDR3 loop: CASSEWGGPGIYEQFF. CDR3 in DNA: TGCGCCAGCAGTGAGTGGGGGGGTCCCGGTATATATGAGCAGTTCTTC.